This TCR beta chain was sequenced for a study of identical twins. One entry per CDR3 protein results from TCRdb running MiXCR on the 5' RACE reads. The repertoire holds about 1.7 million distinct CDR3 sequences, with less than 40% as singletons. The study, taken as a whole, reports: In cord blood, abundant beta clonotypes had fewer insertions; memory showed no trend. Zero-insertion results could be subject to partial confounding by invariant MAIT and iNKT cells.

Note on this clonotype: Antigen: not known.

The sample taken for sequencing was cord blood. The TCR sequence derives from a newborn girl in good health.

CDR3 bases: TGTGCCTGGAGTGCGGGGATAACTAGCACAGATACGCAGTATTTT. The encoded protein is CAWSAGITSTDTQYF. The V call is TRBV30, the J call TRBJ2-3; possible D gene TRBD2, 5 bases. The CDR3 consists of 15 residues. V lost 1 base and J 0 bases, leaving 11 bases between the germline ends. The germline gives CDR1 GTSNPN, CDR2 SVGIG (reference sequence).